This entry concerns a single TCR beta chain. The antigen is unknown. This record comes from a study of regulatory T cells in long-lasting Graves disease. Study-level results: Persistent Graves' patients had lower TCR diversity than newly diagnosed ones.

iRepertoire HTBI primers and Arm-PCR of CDR3 regions built TCR beta libraries. TCRdb reprocessed the multiplex PCR reads with MiXCR, giving one entry per CDR3 protein. The sample lists about 460,000 distinct CDR3 sequences, 12% to 15% occurring once. Time point reported: newly diagnosed GD, antithyroid drugs for less than 3 months. Making the TCR library involved RNA that had been extracted from PBMCs. Looked up from germline, CDR1 is ENHRY and CDR2 is SYGVKD. This CDR3 has 15 amino acids. Between the trimmed V and J ends, which lost 3 bases and 1 base, there was a span of 9 bases. These data were likewise used in another study, on T cells in Graves' hyperthyroidism and ophthalmopathy. That work contributes: Subjects aged 18 to 65 presented with newly diagnosed hyperthyroidism of less than 2 months' duration.

The clonotype comes from a woman aged 45-65 years with Graves disease. This sample comprised peripheral blood mononuclear cells (PBMCs), obtained at new diagnosis, from a patient treated with antithyroid drugs. This chain uses TRBV10-3 with TRBJ2-2; D possibly corresponds to TRBD1 (5 bases). This CDR3 reads CAISDRQQNTGELFF. The DNA for the CDR3 is TGTGCCATCAGTGACCGACAGCAGAACACCGGGGAGCTGTTTTTT.